This T cell receptor (beta chain) is from a study of T cells after yellow fever vaccination (dated by TCRdb to the late 2010s). For the wider study: The SMART-Seq v4 Ultra Low Input RNA kit was used to prepare libraries from fractions with low cell numbers. Bulk TCR alpha and beta repertoires were sequenced longitudinally to track T-cell clones before and after primary and booster YFV17D yellow fever vaccination. Two healthy male donors made up the cohort, one aged 18 to 29 years and the other aged 30 to 40 years. Blood was drawn at multiple timepoints before and after primary and secondary immunization, with bulk PBMC replicates and cell subsets isolated.

This clonotype was observed many times. The antigen it recognizes is unknown. There are no base qualities to consult, and no much larger clone falls within one base. As encoded in the germline V gene, CDR1 is SGHRS while CDR2 is YFSETQ. The CDR3, cysteine through phenylalanine, is 14 amino acids long. Only the CDR3 region is kept as DNA, spanning 42 bases read in frame from base 1. V was cut back by 4 bases and J by 2 bases, leaving a gap of 9 bases between them. Results and caveats for the whole study, not just this receptor: Compared with the primary T-cell response, the secondary T-cell response was weaker but faster, peaking on day 5 rather than day 15. Because the study included only a couple of donors, the extent to which the findings can be generalized is limited. After the booster, most of the clones that had expanded following primary vaccination were detected again (almost 98% of CD4 and around 87% of CD8), which suggests that memory was broadly maintained. Computational filtering was needed because FACS-sorted repertoires could contain abundant contaminating clonotypes from the bulk population. A small fraction of clonotypes appeared in both the CD4 and CD8 compartments, likely as a result of convergent recombination.

TCR cDNA was synthesized by 5'RACE template switching, through which a universal primer site and unique molecular identifiers were introduced. Priming of cDNA synthesis was performed from both the TCR alpha and TCR beta constant segments. Library amplification used two PCR steps, and the second PCR step added sample barcodes and sequencing adapters. Libraries were sequenced on Illumina HiSeq 2500 (2x100 bp) or NovaSeq (2x150 bp). In the source study's methods: Demultiplexing of reads and collapsing into UMI consensus sequences were performed with MIGEC, and V(D)J alignment was carried out with MiXCR. Clonotypes responding to the vaccine were identified with edgeR on replicate PBMC samples, with the criteria of FDR below 0.01 and a log2 fold change above 5 up to day 15. Bulk clonotypes were assigned CD4 or CD8 identity according to which sequenced CD4 or CD8 repertoire held them at higher abundance. TCRdb reprocessed the public reads (quality trimming at Q25 with fastp, clone calling with MiXCR) and kept in-frame beta chains. One record per CDR3 amino acid sequence lists the most common genes and DNA. TCRdb's processing, not the authors', yielded these V and J calls. The sample records around 530,000 distinct CDR3 sequences, around 16% of which are singletons. Roughly a sixth of the sample goes to the ten largest clones.

The sample's treatment or condition label is to be understood as: live attenuated yellow fever vaccine strain. Two biological replicates of bulk PBMCs were collected at each blood-draw timepoint. A standard Ficoll-Paque protocol was used to isolate PBMCs from peripheral blood. TriZol was used to extract RNA from bulk PBMCs, CD4 and CD8 fractions, and dextramer-positive and dextramer-negative fractions. The chain is assembled from TRBV5-1 and TRBJ2-2; the D gene lacks a confident call. The TCR sequence derives from a man between 18 and 35 years old who received the YFV17D yellow fever vaccine. The sample consisted of PBMCs, taken less than 6 days after the first yellow fever vaccination. The CDR3 in this case is CASSPDQNTGELFF. The sequence in DNA is TGCGCCAGCAGCCCGGACCAAAACACCGGGGAGCTGTTTTTT.